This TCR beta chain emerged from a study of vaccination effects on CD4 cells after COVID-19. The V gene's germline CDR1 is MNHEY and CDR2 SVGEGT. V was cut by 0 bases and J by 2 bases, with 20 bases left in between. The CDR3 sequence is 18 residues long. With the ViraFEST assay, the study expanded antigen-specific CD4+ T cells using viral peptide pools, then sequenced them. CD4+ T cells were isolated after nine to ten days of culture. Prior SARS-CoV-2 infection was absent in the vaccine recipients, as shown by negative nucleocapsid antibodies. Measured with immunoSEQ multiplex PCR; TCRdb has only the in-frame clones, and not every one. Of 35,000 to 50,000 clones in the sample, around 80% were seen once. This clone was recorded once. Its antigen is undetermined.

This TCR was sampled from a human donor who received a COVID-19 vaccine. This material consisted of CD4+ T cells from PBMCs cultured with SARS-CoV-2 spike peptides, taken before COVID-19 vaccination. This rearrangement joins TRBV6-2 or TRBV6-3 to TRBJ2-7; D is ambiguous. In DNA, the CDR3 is TGTGCCAGCAGTTACTCGACCACCCACGAGGCTCAAGCCTACGAGCAGTACGTC. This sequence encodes CASSYSTTHEAQAYEQYV.